The rows below give T cell receptor beta chains drawn from one sample of a study of OX40 agonist ivuxolimab in advanced cancers. Sequencing was performed with immunoSEQ multiplex PCR; in TCRdb, only in-frame clones are kept and a portion is missing. In the table there are 82,000 or so clones, around 85% of which are singletons. Material: CD4+ or CD8+ T cells sorted from blood, obtained in a trial of the OX40 agonist ivuxolimab. These receptors all stem from an adult with an advanced solid tumor such as melanoma, head and neck, liver or kidney cancer. The conserved cysteine and the conserved F or W are not part of the CDR3 here. Fields, in order: V gene, D gene, CDR3 protein. D genes are given only for firm matches.

v_gene: TRBV7-9; d_gene: TRBD1; CDR3aa: ASSLGQGQPQH
v_gene: TRBV10-1; d_gene: NA; CDR3aa: ASSPGNTIY
v_gene: TRBV27; d_gene: TRBD1; CDR3aa: ASSPDRDYGYT
v_gene: TRBV2; d_gene: NA; CDR3aa: ASSDNGIDTEAF
v_gene: TRBV4-2; d_gene: NA; CDR3aa: ASSQPDNANEKLF
v_gene: TRBV18; d_gene: TRBD1; CDR3aa: ASSPQTGGEQY
v_gene: TRBV2; d_gene: TRBD1; CDR3aa: ASSLDRGRAF
v_gene: TRBV7-9; d_gene: NA; CDR3aa: ASIKLDGGREQF
v_gene: TRBV7-7; d_gene: NA; CDR3aa: ASSSRENTGELF
v_gene: TRBV9; d_gene: NA; CDR3aa: ASSVGGFQETQY
v_gene: TRBV7-8; d_gene: NA; CDR3aa: ASSLLSGYMLTQY
v_gene: TRBV7-2; d_gene: NA; CDR3aa: ASSLTRGPGETQY
v_gene: TRBV4-1; d_gene: NA; CDR3aa: ASSQGTESPYEQY
v_gene: TRBV21-1; d_gene: NA; CDR3aa: ASSHNRGAGDYEQY
v_gene: TRBV5-6; d_gene: NA; CDR3aa: ASSFPRDIQETQY
v_gene: TRBV18; d_gene: NA; CDR3aa: ASSPLEEDTQY
v_gene: TRBV29-1; d_gene: NA; CDR3aa: SVAPDHYQY
v_gene: TRBV5-1; d_gene: NA; CDR3aa: ASSLAGGALTEAF
v_gene: TRBV5-4; d_gene: NA; CDR3aa: ASSVELSGFEAF
v_gene: TRBV30; d_gene: NA; CDR3aa: ACNKGFLYGYT
v_gene: TRBV6-1; d_gene: TRBD1; CDR3aa: ASSGRTGGRTNEKLF
v_gene: TRBV10-1; d_gene: NA; CDR3aa: ASSASGYTEAF
v_gene: TRBV18; d_gene: TRBD1; CDR3aa: ASSPGTGAYEQY
v_gene: TRBV19; d_gene: NA; CDR3aa: ASSMGSTSSGNTIY
v_gene: TRBV6-4; d_gene: TRBD1; CDR3aa: ASSDSARTGMTEAF
v_gene: TRBV4-3; d_gene: TRBD1; CDR3aa: ASSQDGQGAMNEQF
v_gene: TRBV28; d_gene: TRBD1; CDR3aa: ASLDRALDEQY
v_gene: TRBV7-9; d_gene: TRBD1; CDR3aa: ASSFFLGGGTEAF
v_gene: TRBV6-6; d_gene: TRBD1; CDR3aa: ASSSRRTGQTVGYT
v_gene: TRBV29-1; d_gene: NA; CDR3aa: SALPTGKGEKLF
v_gene: TRBV5-1; d_gene: NA; CDR3aa: ASSLGTRGVGEAF
v_gene: TRBV7-9; d_gene: TRBD1; CDR3aa: ASSFGTGGRYEQY
v_gene: TRBV11-2; d_gene: NA; CDR3aa: ASTLRLGSMREQF
v_gene: TRBV6-1; d_gene: NA; CDR3aa: ASSDSGIAKNIQY
v_gene: TRBV29-1; d_gene: NA; CDR3aa: SGTQGNTEAF
v_gene: TRBV10-1; d_gene: TRBD2; CDR3aa: ASSAWTSGANTDTQY
v_gene: TRBV2; d_gene: TRBD1; CDR3aa: ASRRTGDTGELF
v_gene: TRBV2; d_gene: NA; CDR3aa: ASNGESAPLH
v_gene: TRBV5-4; d_gene: NA; CDR3aa: ASSLVRGGSNTEAF
v_gene: TRBV2; d_gene: TRBD1; CDR3aa: ASNDRADTEAF
v_gene: TRBV4-1; d_gene: NA; CDR3aa: ASSQSPLGGETQY
v_gene: TRBV7-6; d_gene: NA; CDR3aa: ASSTWDENTEAF
v_gene: TRBV2; d_gene: TRBD1; CDR3aa: ASRSLGTGGGYGYT
v_gene: TRBV10-3; d_gene: NA; CDR3aa: AISERGTEAF
v_gene: TRBV5-1; d_gene: NA; CDR3aa: ASSLGDNQPQH